The 5 T cell receptor beta chains reported below all come from one sample, sequenced in a study of blood T cell repertoires in COVID-19. Some clones are missing from TCRdb's copy, which holds only in-frame ones; the method was immunoSEQ multiplex PCR. The table shows about 230,000 clones, with 85% to 90% occurring only once. What was sequenced was peripheral blood. All receptors derive from a man aged 50 or older with COVID-19, enrolled during active disease.

This chain links TRBV27 with TRBJ1-4, with TRBD1 matching 7 bases. From germline, CDR1 is MNHEY and CDR2 SMNVEV (reference sequence). This CDR3 has 15 residues. V dropped 0 bases and J dropped 7; count of bases not matched to a gene: 5. The CDR3 bases are TGTGCCAGCAGTTTATCAATGGCAGGGGGTGAAAAACTGTTTTTT. Amino acids: CASSLSMAGGEKLFF.

V and J are TRBV3-1 (or the pseudogene TRBV3-2) and TRBJ2-5, with TRBD2 identical over 14 bases. Germline CDR1 is LGHDT and CDR2 is YNNKEL (reference sequence). The V gene end was trimmed by 0 bases and the J gene end by 4 bases; junction bases not matched to a gene: 7. This CDR3 has 18 amino acids. CDR3 DNA: TGTGCCAGCAGCCAAGATCCCAGGACTAGCGGGGGGATAGAGACCCAGTACTTC. Translating gives CASSQDPRTSGGIETQYF.

J is TRBJ2-1 and V is TRBV7-9; 12 positions match TRBD2. V dropped 3 bases and J dropped 16; count of bases not matched to a gene: 4. The CDR3 consists of 12 residues. Germline lookup yields CDR1 SEHNR and CDR2 FQNEAQ (reference sequence). CDR3 sequence: CASSFSSGRVFF. The CDR3 DNA sequence: TGTGCCAGCAGCTTTTCTAGCGGGAGGGTTTTCTTC.

The J gene is TRBJ1-1, the V gene TRBV30; a weak D match, TRBD1 (6 bases). V was trimmed by 0 bases and J by 8 bases, leaving 10 bases between them. This CDR3 is 12 amino acids long. Germline V gene lookup returns CDR1 GTSNPN and CDR2 SVGIG (reference sequence). The CDR3 nucleotides are TGTGCCTGGAGTGTGCTTACAGGGGAAGCTTTCTTT. It encodes CAWSVLTGEAFF.

The genes are TRBV3-1 (or the pseudogene TRBV3-2) and TRBJ2-7, with 8 bases identical to TRBD2. The last part of the DNA fits TRBJ2-5 better; the J call may be wrong. CDR1 and CDR2 (germline): LGHDT, YNNKEL (reference sequence). CDR3 length: 14 residues. The chain's CDR3 is CASSPRSGGETQYF. The CDR3 coding sequence is TGTGCCAGCAGCCCCAGGTCGGGAGGGGAGACCCAGTACTTC.